What follows are 13 T cell receptor beta chains derived from one specimen sequenced in a study. TCRdb passed the RT-PCR reads through MiXCR, listing each CDR3 protein once. The table lists 550,000 to 750,000 distinct CDR3 sequences, approximately 15% of them singletons, with roughly 3.9% in the top ten. Sequenced material: memory CD4+ T cells from blood. The source of these receptors is a female donor in good health, serving as a healthy control.

This clonotype showed up many times. This rearrangement joins TRBV5-5 to TRBJ2-2, with D possibly TRBD2 on 6 matching bases. CDR1 SGHKS and CDR2 YYEKEE come from the germline V gene (reference sequence). This CDR3 has 14 residues. Between the trimmed V and J ends, which lost 5 bases and 6 bases, there was a span of 14 bases. CDR3 amino acids: CASRLESGAGELFF. The CDR3 DNA sequence: TGTGCCAGCAGACTGGAGTCGGGGGCCGGGGAGCTGTTTTTT. Full variable domain (outside the CDR3, taken from reference TRBV5-5 and TRBJ2-2): DAGVTQSPTHLIKTRGQQVTLRCSPISGHKSVSWYQQVLGQGPQFIFQYYEKEERGRGNFPDRFSARQFPNYSSELNVNALLLGDSALYLCASRLESGAGELFFGEGSRLTVL.

V usage is TRBV3-1 and J usage is TRBJ2-2; D is possibly TRBD2 (5 bases). This CDR3 contains 16 residues. CDR1 and CDR2 (germline): LGHDT, YNNKEL (reference sequence). V shed 0 bases and J shed 4 bases, with 12 bases lying between them. Written as DNA, the CDR3 is TGTGCCAGCAGCCAAGACCGAGGGAGCGTCACCGGGGAGCTGTTTTTT. Its translation is CASSQDRGSVTGELFF.

This clonotype was detected a few times. The V and J genes are TRBV19 and TRBJ1-2; D is perhaps TRBD1 (5 bases). This CDR3 has 14 amino acids. Germline loops: CDR1 LNHDA, CDR2 SQIVND (reference sequence). V was trimmed by 3 bases and J by 0 bases, leaving 8 bases between them. The CDR3 loop reads CASSMLGPNYGYTF. The CDR3 nucleotides read TGTGCCAGTAGTATGCTGGGGCCTAACTATGGCTACACCTTC.

The chain links TRBV6-1 to TRBJ2-1, with unresolved D. This CDR3 has 14 residues. In germline, CDR1 is MNHNS, CDR2 SASEGT. Trimming left V 5 bases short and J 4 bases short, with 12 bases between. The CDR3 is CASSNTFGYNEQFF. CDR3 coding DNA: TGTGCCAGCAGTAATACTTTCGGATACAATGAGCAGTTCTTC.

This clonotype was seen at least ten times. The chain couples TRBV20-1 to TRBJ2-5; 13 nucleotides align to TRBD2. The V gene's germline CDR1 is DFQATT and CDR2 SNEGSKA (reference sequence). The J segment lost 13 bases and the V segment lost 6 bases, leaving 14 bases of the junction unmatched. The length of the CDR3 is 14 residues. The CDR3: CSADRGLAGLPTYF. The CDR3 DNA reads TGCAGTGCCGACAGGGGACTAGCGGGGCTCCCCACGTACTTC.

This clonotype was counted between two and nine times. The rearrangement links TRBV20-1 to TRBJ1-5, with D maybe TRBD1 (5 bases). The ends were cut back, 0 bases at V and 1 base at J, with 13 bases in the middle. This CDR3 spans 16 amino acids. From germline, CDR1 is DFQATT and CDR2 SNEGSKA (reference sequence). The CDR3: CSARDRTDKSNQPQHF. CDR3 DNA: TGCAGTGCTAGAGATCGAACGGACAAAAGCAATCAGCCCCAGCATTTT.

This chain uses TRBV6-1 with TRBJ2-5; D not resolved. The CDR3 is 14 residues long. CDR1 MNHNS and CDR2 SASEGT come from the germline V gene. V lost 3 bases to trimming and J lost 1 base, with 9 bases between them. The CDR3: CASSEVGFQETQYF. The CDR3 region has the DNA TGTGCCAGCAGTGAGGTGGGGTTCCAAGAGACCCAGTACTTC.

DNA for the CDR3: TGTGCCAGCAGCCCCCAAACTAGCGGGGCCGTAGATACGCAGTATTTT. Its translation: CASSPQTSGAVDTQYF. This chain uses TRBV7-2 with TRBJ2-3; 10 bases fit TRBD2. Germline V gene lookup returns CDR1 SGHTA and CDR2 FQGNSA. The V and J ends lost 5 bases and 5 bases, in that order; junction bases with no gene match: 10. The CDR3 sequence is 16 residues long.

The chain recombines TRBV6-1 with TRBJ1-1; 11 nucleotides match TRBD1. Unmatched junction bases numbered 9, after V lost 10 bases and J lost 5 bases. This CDR3 contains 14 residues. CDR1 and CDR2 from the germline V gene are MNHNS and SASEGT. The DNA for the CDR3 is TGTGCCATAGGACAGGGGGCGTGGGGTACTGAAGCTTTCTTT. Translating it yields CAIGQGAWGTEAFF.

This clonotype was seen a few times. This chain uses TRBV10-3 with TRBJ2-5, with D possibly matching TRBD1 (6 bases). The CDR3 sequence is 15 residues long. The germline gives CDR1 ENHRY, CDR2 SYGVKD. V dropped 3 bases and J dropped 2 bases, with 13 bases sitting between them. This CDR3 reads CAISDQGSRQETQYF. CDR3 nucleotide sequence: TGTGCCATCAGTGATCAGGGGAGTCGTCAAGAGACCCAGTACTTC.

This clonotype was detected only a few times. The chain couples TRBV6-2 or TRBV6-3 to TRBJ1-5; 9 nucleotides line up with TRBD1. The CDR3 contains 17 residues. Trimming cost V 4 bases and J 3 bases; bases outside gene matches: 10. Germline CDR1 reads MNHEY; CDR2 reads SVGEGT. The CDR3 is CASSSGTGKAYNQPQHF. In DNA, the CDR3 is TGTGCCAGCAGTTCCGGGACAGGGAAGGCTTACAATCAGCCCCAGCATTTT.

This clonotype has a count of ten or more. The rearrangement uses TRBV5-5 and TRBJ1-5, with D perhaps TRBD1 (5 bases). Germline CDR1 is SGHKS and CDR2 is YYEKEE (reference sequence). This CDR3 has 16 residues. Trimming shortened V by 4 bases and J by 1 base, and 15 bases separated the two germline ends. Here the CDR3 reads CASSPRSGWSNQPQHF. CDR3 DNA sequence: TGTGCCAGCAGCCCTCGATCAGGGTGGAGCAATCAGCCCCAGCATTTT.

This sequence joins TRBV7-9 and TRBJ1-5; the D gene is possibly TRBD1 (5 bases). Trimming left V 8 bases short and J 4 bases short, with 12 bases between. The CDR3 is 13 amino acids. Germline assignment: CDR1 SEHNR and CDR2 FQNEAQ (reference sequence). Written as DNA, the CDR3 is TGTGCCAGCTCCTGGGGCGATAATCAGCCCCAGCATTTT. Its translation is CASSWGDNQPQHF.